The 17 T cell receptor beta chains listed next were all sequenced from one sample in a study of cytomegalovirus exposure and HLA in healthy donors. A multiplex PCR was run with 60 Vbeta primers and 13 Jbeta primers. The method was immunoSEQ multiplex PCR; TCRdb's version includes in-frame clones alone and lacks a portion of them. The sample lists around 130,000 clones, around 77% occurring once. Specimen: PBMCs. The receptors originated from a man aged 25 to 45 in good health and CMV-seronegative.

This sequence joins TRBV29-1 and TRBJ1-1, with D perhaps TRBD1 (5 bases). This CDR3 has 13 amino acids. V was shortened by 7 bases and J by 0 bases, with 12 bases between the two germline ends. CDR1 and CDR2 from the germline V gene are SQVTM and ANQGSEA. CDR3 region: CSESGGLNTEAFF. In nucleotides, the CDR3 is TGCAGCGAGTCCGGGGGACTGAACACTGAAGCTTTCTTT.

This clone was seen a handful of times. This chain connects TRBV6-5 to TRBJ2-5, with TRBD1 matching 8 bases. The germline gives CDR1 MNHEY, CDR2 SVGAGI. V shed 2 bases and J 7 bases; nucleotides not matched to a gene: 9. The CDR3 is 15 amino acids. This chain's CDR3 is CASSYDSSGQGTQYF. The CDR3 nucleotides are TGTGCCAGCAGTTACGATTCGTCAGGACAGGGGACCCAGTACTTC.

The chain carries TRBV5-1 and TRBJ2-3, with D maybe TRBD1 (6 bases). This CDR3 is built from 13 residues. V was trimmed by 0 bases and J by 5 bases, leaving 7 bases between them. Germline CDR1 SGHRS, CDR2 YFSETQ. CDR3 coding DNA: TGCGCCAGCAGCTTGGCAGGGGTAGATACGCAGTATTTT. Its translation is CASSLAGVDTQYF.

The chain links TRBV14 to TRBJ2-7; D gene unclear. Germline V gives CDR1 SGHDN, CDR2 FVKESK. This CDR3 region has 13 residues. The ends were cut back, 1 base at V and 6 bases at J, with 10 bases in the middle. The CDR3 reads CASSQGNTAEQYF. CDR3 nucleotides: TGTGCCAGCAGCCAAGGTAACACCGCCGAGCAGTACTTC.

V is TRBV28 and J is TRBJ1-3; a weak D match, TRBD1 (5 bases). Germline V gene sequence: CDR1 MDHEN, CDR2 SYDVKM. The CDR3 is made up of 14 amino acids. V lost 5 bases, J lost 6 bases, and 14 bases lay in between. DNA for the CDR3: TGTGCCAGCAGTAGGGCCAGGGAGGAAAACACCATATATTTT. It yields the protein CASSRAREENTIYF.

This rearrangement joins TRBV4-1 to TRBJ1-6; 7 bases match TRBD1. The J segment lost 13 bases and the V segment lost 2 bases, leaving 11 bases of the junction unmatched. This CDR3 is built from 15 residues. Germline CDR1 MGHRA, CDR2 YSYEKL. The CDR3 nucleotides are TGCGCCAGCAGCCAAAATTCCGGGACAGAGTACCCCCTCCACTTT. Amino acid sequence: CASSQNSGTEYPLHF.

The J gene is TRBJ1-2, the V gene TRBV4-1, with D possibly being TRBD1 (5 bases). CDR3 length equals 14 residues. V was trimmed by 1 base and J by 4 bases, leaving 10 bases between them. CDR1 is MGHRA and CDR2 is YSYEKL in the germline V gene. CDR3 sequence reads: CASSQGTQLYGYTF. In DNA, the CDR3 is TGCGCCAGCAGCCAAGGGACACAGCTCTATGGCTACACCTTC.

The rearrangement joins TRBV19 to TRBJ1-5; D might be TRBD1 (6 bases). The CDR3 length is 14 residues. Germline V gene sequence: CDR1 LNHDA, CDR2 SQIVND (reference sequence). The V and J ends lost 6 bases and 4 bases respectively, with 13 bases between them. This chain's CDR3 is CASSPTGPNQPQHF. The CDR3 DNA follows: TGTGCCAGTAGCCCGACAGGTCCTAATCAGCCCCAGCATTTT.

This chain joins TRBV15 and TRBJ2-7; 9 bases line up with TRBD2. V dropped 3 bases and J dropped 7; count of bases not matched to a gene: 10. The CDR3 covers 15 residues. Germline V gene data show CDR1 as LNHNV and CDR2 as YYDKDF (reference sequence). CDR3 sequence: CATSRDLGLASEQYF. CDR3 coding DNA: TGTGCCACCAGCAGGGATCTAGGACTAGCGAGTGAGCAGTACTTC.

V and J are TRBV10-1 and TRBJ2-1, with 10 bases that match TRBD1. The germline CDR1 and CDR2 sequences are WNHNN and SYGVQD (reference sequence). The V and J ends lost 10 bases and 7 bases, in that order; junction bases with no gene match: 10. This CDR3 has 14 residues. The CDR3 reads CATRETGGRNEQFF. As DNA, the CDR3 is TGCGCCACCCGGGAGACAGGGGGCCGGAATGAGCAGTTCTTC.

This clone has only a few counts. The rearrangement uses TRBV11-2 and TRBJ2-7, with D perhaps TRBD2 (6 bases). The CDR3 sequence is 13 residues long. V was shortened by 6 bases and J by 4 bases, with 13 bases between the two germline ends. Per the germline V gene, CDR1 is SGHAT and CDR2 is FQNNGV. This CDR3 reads CASRAGRGYEQYF. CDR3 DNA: TGTGCCAGCAGGGCCGGCCGGGGGTACGAGCAGTACTTC.

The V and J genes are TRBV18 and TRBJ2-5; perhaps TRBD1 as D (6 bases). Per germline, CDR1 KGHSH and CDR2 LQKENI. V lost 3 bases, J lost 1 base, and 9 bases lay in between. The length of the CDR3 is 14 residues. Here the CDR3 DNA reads TGTGCCAGCTCACCTGCAGGGGTCCAAGAGACCCAGTACTTC. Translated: CASSPAGVQETQYF.

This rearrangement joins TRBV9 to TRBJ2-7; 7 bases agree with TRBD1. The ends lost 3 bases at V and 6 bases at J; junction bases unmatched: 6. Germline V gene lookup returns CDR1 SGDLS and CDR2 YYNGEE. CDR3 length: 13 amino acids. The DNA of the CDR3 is TGTGCCAGCAGCGAAGGGACAGTGGGCGAGCAGTACTTC. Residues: CASSEGTVGEQYF.

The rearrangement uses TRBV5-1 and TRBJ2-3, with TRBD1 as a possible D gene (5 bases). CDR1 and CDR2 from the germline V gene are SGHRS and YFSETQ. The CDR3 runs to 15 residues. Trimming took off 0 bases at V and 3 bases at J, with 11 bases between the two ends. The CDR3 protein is CASSLDRYRTDTQYF. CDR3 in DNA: TGCGCCAGCAGCTTGGACAGGTACAGGACAGATACGCAGTATTTT.

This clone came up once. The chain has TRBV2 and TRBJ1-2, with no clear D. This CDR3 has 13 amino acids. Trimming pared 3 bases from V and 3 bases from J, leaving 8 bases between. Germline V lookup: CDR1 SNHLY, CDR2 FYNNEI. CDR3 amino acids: CASSESGDYGYTF. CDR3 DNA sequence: TGTGCCAGCAGTGAGAGCGGGGACTATGGCTACACCTTC. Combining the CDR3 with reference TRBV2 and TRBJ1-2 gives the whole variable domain EPEVTQTPSHQVTQMGQEVILRCVPISNHLYFYWYRQILGQKVEFLVSFYNNEISEKSEIFDDQFSVERPDGSNFTLKIRSTKLEDSAMYFCASSESGDYGYTFGSGTRLTVV.

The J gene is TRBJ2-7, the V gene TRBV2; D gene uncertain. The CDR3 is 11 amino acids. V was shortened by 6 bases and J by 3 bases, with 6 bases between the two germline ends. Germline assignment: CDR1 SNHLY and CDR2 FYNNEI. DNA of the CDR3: TGTGCCAGCAGACTCAACTACGAGCAGTACTTC. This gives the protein CASRLNYEQYF.

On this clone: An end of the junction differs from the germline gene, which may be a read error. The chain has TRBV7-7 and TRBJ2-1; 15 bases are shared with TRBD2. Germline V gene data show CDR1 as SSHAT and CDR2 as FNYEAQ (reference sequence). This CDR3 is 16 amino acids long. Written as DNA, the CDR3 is TGTGCTAGCAGCCCCCGGACTAGCGGGGGGGGCAATGAGCAGTTCTTC. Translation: CASSPRTSGGGNEQFF.